This T cell receptor (beta chain) was identified during a study of cytomegalovirus exposure and HLA in healthy donors. This clone has just a few counts. Its target is unknown. Using immunoSEQ multiplex PCR, the repertoire was profiled, and TCRdb retains in-frame clones only, with some absent. The data show under 250,000 clones, with roughly 90% seen just once and about 12% held by the top ten. Study-level results: Most TCR sequences proved rare, with some public TCRs found in many donors. Cytomegalovirus status was reportedly diagnosed by the classifier with high specificity and sensitivity.

The donors were members of the validation cohort comprising over a hundred subjects, separate from the approximately 630-subject first cohort. The CDR3 has 14 residues. From germline, CDR1 is SGHVS and CDR2 FQNEAQ. The germline V and J ends were trimmed by 1 base and 4 bases, with 11 bases remaining between them. Sequencing used PBMCs. The chain combines TRBV7-8 with TRBJ2-7; D unresolved. The sequence was collected from a man younger than 30 in good health and CMV-seropositive. CDR3 nucleotide sequence: TGTGCCAGCAGCTTAGGGACGGTAGAGTACGAGCAGTACTTC. This codes for CASSLGTVEYEQYF.